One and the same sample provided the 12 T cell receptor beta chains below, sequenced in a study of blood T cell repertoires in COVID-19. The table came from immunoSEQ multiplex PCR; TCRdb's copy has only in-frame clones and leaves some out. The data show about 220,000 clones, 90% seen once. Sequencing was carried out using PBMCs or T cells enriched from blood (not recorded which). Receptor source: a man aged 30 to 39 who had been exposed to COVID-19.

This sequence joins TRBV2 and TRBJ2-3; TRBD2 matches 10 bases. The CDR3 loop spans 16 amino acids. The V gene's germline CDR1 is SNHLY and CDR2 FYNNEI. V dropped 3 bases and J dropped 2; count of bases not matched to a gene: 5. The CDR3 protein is CASSESLAGVTDTQYF. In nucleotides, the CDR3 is TGTGCCAGCAGTGAGAGCCTAGCGGGGGTCACAGATACGCAGTATTTT.

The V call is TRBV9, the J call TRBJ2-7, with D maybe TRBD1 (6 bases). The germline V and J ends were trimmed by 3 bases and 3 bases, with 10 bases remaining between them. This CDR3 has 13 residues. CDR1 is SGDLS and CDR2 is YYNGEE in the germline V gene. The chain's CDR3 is CASSGGRGYEQYF. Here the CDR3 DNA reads TGTGCCAGCAGCGGGGGGCGAGGCTACGAGCAGTACTTC.

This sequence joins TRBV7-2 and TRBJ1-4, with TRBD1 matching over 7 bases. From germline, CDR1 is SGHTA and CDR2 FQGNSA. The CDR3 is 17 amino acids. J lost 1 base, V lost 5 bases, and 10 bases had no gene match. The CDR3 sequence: CASSLNSDRRTNEKLFF. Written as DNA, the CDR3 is TGTGCCAGCAGCCTCAATTCGGACAGGAGAACTAATGAAAAACTGTTTTTT.

CDR3 nucleotides: TGTGCCACCAGCCTTGAACAGGGAAACTATGGCTACACCTTC. It yields the protein CATSLEQGNYGYTF. The genes are TRBV15 and TRBJ1-2; maybe TRBD1 (6 bases). This CDR3 is 14 amino acids long. The ends were cut back, 5 bases at V and 2 bases at J, with 12 bases in the middle. Germline V lookup: CDR1 LNHNV, CDR2 YYDKDF (reference sequence).

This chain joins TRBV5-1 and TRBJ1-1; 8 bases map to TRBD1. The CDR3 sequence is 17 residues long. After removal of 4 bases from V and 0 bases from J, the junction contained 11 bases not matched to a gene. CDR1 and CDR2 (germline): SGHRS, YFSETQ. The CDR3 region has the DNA TGCGCCAGCAGCCCCACAGGGGGGAGGCGGGTGAACACTGAAGCTTTCTTT. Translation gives CASSPTGGRRVNTEAFF.

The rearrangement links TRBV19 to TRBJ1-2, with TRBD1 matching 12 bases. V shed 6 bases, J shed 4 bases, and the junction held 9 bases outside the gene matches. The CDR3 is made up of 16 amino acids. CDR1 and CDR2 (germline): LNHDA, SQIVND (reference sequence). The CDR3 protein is CASSRDRGPGGYGYTF. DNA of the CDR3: TGTGCCAGTAGCCGGGACAGGGGGCCGGGAGGCTATGGCTACACCTTC. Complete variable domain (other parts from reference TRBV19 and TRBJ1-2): DGGITQSPKYLFRKEGQNVTLSCEQNLNHDAMYWYRQDPGQGLRLIYYSQIVNDFQKGDIAEGYSVSREKKESFPLTVTSAQKNPTAFYLCASSRDRGPGGYGYTFGSGTRLTVV.

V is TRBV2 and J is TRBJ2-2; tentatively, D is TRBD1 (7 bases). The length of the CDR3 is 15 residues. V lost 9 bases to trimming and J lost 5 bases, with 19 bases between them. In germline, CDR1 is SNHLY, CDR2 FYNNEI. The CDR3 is CARAADREVTGELFF. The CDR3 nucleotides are TGTGCCAGAGCAGCAGACAGGGAGGTAACCGGGGAGCTGTTTTTT.

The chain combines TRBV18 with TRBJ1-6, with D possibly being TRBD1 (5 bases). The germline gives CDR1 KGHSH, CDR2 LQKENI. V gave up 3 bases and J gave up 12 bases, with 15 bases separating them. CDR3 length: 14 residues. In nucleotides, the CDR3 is TGTGCCAGCTCACCCTTGGACACGCCGGGACCCCTCCACTTT. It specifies CASSPLDTPGPLHF.

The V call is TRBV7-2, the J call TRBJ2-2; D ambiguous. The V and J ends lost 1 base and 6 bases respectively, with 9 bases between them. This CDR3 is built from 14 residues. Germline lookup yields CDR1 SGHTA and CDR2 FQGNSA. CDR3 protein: CASSLVLSPGELFF. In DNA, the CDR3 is TGTGCCAGCAGCTTAGTGCTCAGTCCCGGGGAGCTGTTTTTT.

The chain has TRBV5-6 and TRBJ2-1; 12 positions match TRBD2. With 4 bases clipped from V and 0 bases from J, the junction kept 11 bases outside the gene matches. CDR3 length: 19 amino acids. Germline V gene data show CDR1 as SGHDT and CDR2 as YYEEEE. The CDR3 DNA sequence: TGTGCCAGCAGCCCGACTAGCGGGGGTTTAGGCTTCTCCTACAATGAGCAGTTCTTC. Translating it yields CASSPTSGGLGFSYNEQFF.

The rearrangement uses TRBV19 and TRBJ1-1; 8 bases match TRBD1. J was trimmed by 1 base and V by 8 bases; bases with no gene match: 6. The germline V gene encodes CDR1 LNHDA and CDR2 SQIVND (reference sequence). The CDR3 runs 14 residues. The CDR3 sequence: CASGGGTGNTEAFF. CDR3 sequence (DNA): TGTGCCAGTGGAGGGGGGACAGGGAACACTGAAGCTTTCTTT.

The CDR3 region has the DNA TGTGCCAGCGGGGGGGGTTTTATGGTCCCAGATACGCAGTATTTT. As protein: CASGGGFMVPDTQYF. V and J are TRBV6-5 and TRBJ2-3; TRBD2 matches at 7 bases. The CDR3 sequence is 15 residues long. The ends lost 8 bases at V and 4 bases at J; junction bases unmatched: 12. Looked up from germline, CDR1 is MNHEY and CDR2 is SVGAGI.